This T cell receptor (beta chain) was identified in a study of cytomegalovirus exposure and HLA in healthy donors. Study findings and constraints: Previously analyzed data showed that most TCR beta V segments were productive at a frequency of about 90% or about 30%.

Details on this clone: Its antigen is currently unknown.

The primer mix had 60 Vbeta and 13 Jbeta primers. Sequencing was performed with immunoSEQ multiplex PCR; in TCRdb, only in-frame clones are kept and a portion is missing. There are 150,000 to 170,000 clones in the sample; around 70% occur only once, and under 2.5% lies in the top ten. Germline V lookup: CDR1 SGHTA, CDR2 FQGNSA. Germline trimming cut 5 bases from V and 5 bases from J; bases unmatched to any gene: 11. The CDR3 has 18 residues. The chain employs TRBV7-2 and TRBJ2-2; 13 bases fit TRBD2. Material for sequencing was PBMCs. The sequence was obtained from a man aged 30 to 45 in good health and CMV-seronegative. In DNA form, the CDR3 reads TGTGCCAGCAGCCCAGGACTAGCGGGGGCTAAGGGGACCGGGGAGCTGTTTTTT. This codes for CASSPGLAGAKGTGELFF.